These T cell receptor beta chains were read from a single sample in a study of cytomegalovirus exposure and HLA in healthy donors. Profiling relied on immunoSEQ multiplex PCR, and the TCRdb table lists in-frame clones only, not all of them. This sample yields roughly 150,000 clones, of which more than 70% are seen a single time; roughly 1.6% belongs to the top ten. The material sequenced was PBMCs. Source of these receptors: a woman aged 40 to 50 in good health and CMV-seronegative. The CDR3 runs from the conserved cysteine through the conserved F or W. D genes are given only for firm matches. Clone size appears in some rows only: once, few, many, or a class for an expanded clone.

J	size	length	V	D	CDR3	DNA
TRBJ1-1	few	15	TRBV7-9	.	CASSSRARGNTEAFF	TGTGCCAGCAGCTCGAGGGCCAGGGGGAACACTGAAGCTTTCTTT
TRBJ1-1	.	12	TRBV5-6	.	CASSFGRSEAFF	TGTGCCAGCAGCTTCGGTCGGTCTGAAGCTTTCTTT
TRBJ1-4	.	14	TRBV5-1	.	CASSLFRGDEKLFF	TGCGCCAGCAGCTTGTTCAGGGGAGACGAAAAACTGTTTTTT
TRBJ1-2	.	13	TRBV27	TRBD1	CASRVTGTHGYTF	TGTGCCAGCAGGGTGACAGGGACCCATGGCTACACCTTC
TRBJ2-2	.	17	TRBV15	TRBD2	CATSRGGEGRNTGELFF	TGTGCCACCAGCAGGGGGGGGGAGGGACGGAACACCGGGGAGCTGTTTTTT
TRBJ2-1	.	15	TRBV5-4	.	CASSLDRVSYNEQFF	TGTGCCAGCAGCTTAGACCGGGTATCCTACAATGAGCAGTTCTTC
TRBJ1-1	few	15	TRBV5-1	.	CASSFSHRENTEAFF	TGCGCCAGCAGCTTTTCGCACCGGGAGAACACTGAAGCTTTCTTT
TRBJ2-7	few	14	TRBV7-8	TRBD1	CASSSRDSPYEQYF	TGTGCCAGCAGCTCCAGGGACAGTCCCTACGAGCAGTACTTC
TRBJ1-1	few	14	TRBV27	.	CASSSAGFVTEAFF	TGTGCCAGCAGTTCTGCGGGGTTTGTCACTGAAGCTTTCTTT
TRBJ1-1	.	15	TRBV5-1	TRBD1	CAGSLGTGMVTEAFF	TGCGCCGGCAGCTTGGGGACAGGGATGGTAACTGAAGCTTTCTTT
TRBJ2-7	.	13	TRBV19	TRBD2	CASSFGGGYEQYF	TGTGCCAGTAGTTTTGGCGGGGGCTACGAGCAGTACTTC
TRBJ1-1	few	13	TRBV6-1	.	CASSEWGDTEAFF	TGTGCCAGCAGTGAATGGGGGGACACTGAAGCTTTCTTT
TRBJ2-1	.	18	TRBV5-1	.	CASSLDGQAELSYNEQFF	TGCGCCAGCAGCTTGGATGGGCAAGCGGAGCTATCCTACAATGAGCAGTTCTTC
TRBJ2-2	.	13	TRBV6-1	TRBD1	CASSLQGTGELFF	TGTGCCAGCAGTCTACAGGGGACCGGGGAGCTGTTTTTT
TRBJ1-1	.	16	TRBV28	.	CASSFGRGTGTTEAFF	TGTGCCAGCAGTTTCGGACGCGGTACAGGGACCACTGAAGCTTTCTTT
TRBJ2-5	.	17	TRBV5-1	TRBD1	CASSLEARTGGGETQYF	TGCGCCAGCAGCTTGGAAGCAAGGACAGGGGGCGGAGAGACCCAGTACTTC
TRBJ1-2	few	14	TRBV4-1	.	CASSQVGGAGGYTF	TGCGCCAGCAGCCAAGTGGGGGGGGCAGGTGGCTACACCTTC
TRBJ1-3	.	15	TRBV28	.	CASSLGPGGGNTIYF	TGTGCCAGCAGCCTGGGCCCTGGAGGTGGAAACACCATATATTTT
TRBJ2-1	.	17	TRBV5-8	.	CASSGPQRFSSYNEQFF	TGTGCCAGCAGCGGACCCCAGCGGTTTAGCTCCTACAATGAGCAGTTCTTC
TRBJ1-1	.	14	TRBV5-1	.	CASSLWDTGTEAFF	TGCGCCAGCAGCTTGTGGGACACGGGCACTGAAGCTTTCTTT